The clone carrying this TCR beta chain was detected only a few times. Its specificity is unknown. 5'-RACE, quantitative and with molecular barcodes, yielded the TCR beta libraries. TCRdb passed the 5' RACE reads through MiXCR, listing each CDR3 protein once. The data hold about 800,000 distinct CDR3 sequences, with about 12% observed a single time. The CDR3 runs 15 residues. Germline V gene data show CDR1 as DFQATT and CDR2 as SNEGSKA (reference sequence). The ends were cut back, 3 bases at V and 1 base at J, with 13 bases in the middle. This sample stems from a study of CD8 T cells in ankylosing spondylitis. General study findings and limits: Reactive arthritis synovial fluid and blood previously showed some of these motif variants. Several highly homologous variants formed a TCR beta motif that appeared characteristic of ankylosing spondylitis blood.

The TCR originated in a male donor with ankylosing spondylitis. This chain connects TRBV20-1 to TRBJ1-3; no clear D. The sequencing input was blood, either unsorted or a sorted T cell fraction (not recorded which). CDR3 DNA sequence: TGCAGTGCTAGGAGTCTCATAAGGTCTGGAAACACCATATATTTT. It codes for CSARSLIRSGNTIYF.